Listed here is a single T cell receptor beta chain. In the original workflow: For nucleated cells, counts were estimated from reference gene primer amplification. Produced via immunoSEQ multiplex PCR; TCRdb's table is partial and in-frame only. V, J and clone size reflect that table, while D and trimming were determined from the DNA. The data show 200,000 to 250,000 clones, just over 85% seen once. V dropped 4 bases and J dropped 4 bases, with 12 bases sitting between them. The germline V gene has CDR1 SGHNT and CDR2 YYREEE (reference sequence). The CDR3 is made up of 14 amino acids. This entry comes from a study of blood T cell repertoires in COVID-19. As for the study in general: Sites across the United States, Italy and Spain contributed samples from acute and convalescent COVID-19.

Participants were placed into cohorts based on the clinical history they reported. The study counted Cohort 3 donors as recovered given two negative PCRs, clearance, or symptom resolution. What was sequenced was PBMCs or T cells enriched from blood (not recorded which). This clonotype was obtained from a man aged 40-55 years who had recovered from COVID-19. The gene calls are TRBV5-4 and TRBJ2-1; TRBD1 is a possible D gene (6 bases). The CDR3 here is CASSLRQVYNEQFF. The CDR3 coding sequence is TGTGCCAGCAGCCTACGACAGGTTTACAATGAGCAGTTCTTC.